These 17 T cell receptor beta chains originate from one sample sequenced in a study of blood T cells in healthy people across ages. A second PCR, run for about 6 to 11 cycles, used a sample-barcoded 5' primer plus a J-beta primer mix. Via MiXCR, TCRdb re-called the 5' RACE reads, giving one row per CDR3 protein. In the table there are around 320,000 distinct CDR3 sequences, roughly 26% of which are singletons. The sequenced sample was blood. The source of these receptors is a woman in her 70s in good health.

Turning to this clonotype: The CDR3 carries no conserved terminal phenylalanine or tryptophan, so it likely arises from a read error. The genes are TRBV20-1 and TRBJ1-2; 8 nucleotides agree with TRBD1. There are 14 residues in the CDR3. Germline V lookup: CDR1 DFQATT, CDR2 SNEGSKA (reference sequence). V dropped 0 bases and J dropped 5; count of bases not matched to a gene: 5. CDR3 loop: CSARDRTGMYGYTL. The CDR3 nucleotides are TGCAGTGCTAGAGATCGGACAGGGATGTATGGCTACACCCTC.

This clonotype was observed a handful of times. The chain employs TRBV2 and TRBJ1-1; D is possibly TRBD1 (6 bases). This CDR3 is built from 12 residues. V was shortened by 7 bases and J by 10 bases, with 16 bases between the two germline ends. The V gene's germline CDR1 is SNHLY and CDR2 FYNNEI. The chain's CDR3 is CASKRQAMGAFF. CDR3 bases: TGTGCCAGCAAAAGACAGGCGATGGGAGCTTTCTTT.

The chain joins TRBV4-1 to TRBJ1-3; D is possibly TRBD1 (6 bases). Germline values: CDR1 MGHRA, CDR2 YSYEKL. The germline V and J ends were trimmed by 4 bases and 3 bases, with 10 bases remaining between them. This CDR3 is 14 amino acids long. The CDR3 sequence is CASSRQVDGNTIYF. CDR3 DNA: TGCGCCAGCAGCCGACAGGTGGATGGAAACACCATATATTTT.

This clonotype has a handful of counts. The chain couples TRBV20-1 to TRBJ2-4; D is unclear. Germline CDR1 reads DFQATT; CDR2 reads SNEGSKA (reference sequence). The V and J ends lost 6 bases and 1 base respectively, with 13 bases between them. This CDR3 region has 14 residues. CDR3 protein: CSATYLGAKNIQYF. The CDR3 DNA sequence: TGCAGTGCAACCTATTTAGGCGCCAAAAACATTCAGTACTTC.

Only a few counts were recorded for this clonotype. The chain joins TRBV3-1 to TRBJ2-1; D is possibly TRBD2 (5 bases). V gave up 0 bases and J gave up 7 bases, with 16 bases separating them. Per the germline V gene, CDR1 is LGHDT and CDR2 is YNNKEL (reference sequence). There are 16 residues in the CDR3. CDR3 sequence (DNA): TGTGCCAGCAGCCAAGACCCCCTAGCTTCAAGGAATGAGCAGTTCTTC. The encoded protein is CASSQDPLASRNEQFF.

This clonotype has just a few counts. This chain connects TRBV10-2 to TRBJ2-1; 10 bases agree with TRBD1. The CDR3 spans 14 residues. J was trimmed by 7 bases and V by 9 bases; bases with no gene match: 9. Looked up from germline, CDR1 is WSHSY and CDR2 is SAAADI. For the CDR3, the DNA is TGCGCCAGTTCCGGGACAGGGGCATGGAATGAGCAGTTCTTC. Encoded protein: CASSGTGAWNEQFF.

The chain is built from TRBV6-5 and TRBJ2-5, with unresolved D. The CDR3 length is 10 residues. Germline V gene sequence: CDR1 MNHEY, CDR2 SVGAGI. V was cut by 9 bases and J by 5 bases, with 7 bases left in between. The CDR3, as DNA: TGTGCCAGTCCTTGGGAGACCCAGTACTTC. It is translated as CASPWETQYF.

This clonotype was counted a few times. Here the CDR3 DNA reads TGTGCCAGCAGTTTTTATTATAGGAAAGAGTGGGAGACCCAGTACTTC. Protein sequence: CASSFYYRKEWETQYF. V is TRBV28 and J is TRBJ2-5; D is ambiguous. Germline loops: CDR1 MDHEN, CDR2 SYDVKM. The ends were cut back, 3 bases at V and 5 bases at J, with 19 bases in the middle. The CDR3 covers 16 residues.

This clonotype was seen a few times. The J gene is TRBJ1-4, the V gene TRBV5-1; D not certain. Germline V gene sequence: CDR1 SGHRS, CDR2 YFSETQ. The CDR3 sequence is 14 residues long. V lost 6 bases, J lost 0 bases, and 9 bases lay in between. The CDR3, as DNA: TGCGCCAGCAAGGACGGCGCAACTAATGAAAAACTGTTTTTT. Translated, it gives CASKDGATNEKLFF.

CDR3 region: CSASEGSGANVLTF. The CDR3 bases are TGCAGTGCTAGTGAGGGCTCTGGGGCCAACGTCCTGACTTTC. This rearrangement joins TRBV20-1 to TRBJ2-6; D perhaps matches TRBD2 (5 bases). The germline V gene has CDR1 DFQATT and CDR2 SNEGSKA (reference sequence). V shed 3 bases and J shed 0 bases, with 6 bases lying between them. This CDR3 spans 14 amino acids.

The chain links TRBV20-1 to TRBJ2-1; TRBD2 matches 8 bases. The germline CDR1 and CDR2 sequences are DFQATT and SNEGSKA (reference sequence). The CDR3 consists of 16 residues. Trimming took 3 bases from V and 10 from J; bases not matched to a gene: 17. The CDR3 DNA reads as TGCAGTGCTAGGTCGAAATGGGGAGCGGGAGAAGAAGAGCAGTTCTTC. Translated, it gives CSARSKWGAGEEEQFF.

This clonotype was counted between two and nine times. This chain connects TRBV20-1 to TRBJ2-7; 9 bases agree with TRBD1. V was clipped by 6 bases and J by 4 bases; unmatched bases: 7. This CDR3 spans 13 amino acids. CDR1 is DFQATT and CDR2 is SNEGSKA in the germline V gene (reference sequence). CDR3 residues: CSARGTGTYEQYF. For the CDR3, the DNA is TGCAGTGCCCGGGGGACAGGGACGTACGAGCAGTACTTC.

The chain employs TRBV6-5 and TRBJ1-4; 7 nucleotides line up with TRBD1. The CDR3 has 14 residues. Trimming removed 6 bases from V and 10 bases from J; junction bases left unmatched: 11. Germline V gene data show CDR1 as MNHEY and CDR2 as SVGAGI. CDR3 residues: CASRRGQNSVKLFF. CDR3 DNA sequence: TGTGCCAGCAGGAGGGGACAGAACAGTGTAAAACTGTTTTTT.

The chain joins TRBV20-1 to TRBJ2-4; TRBD2 matches at 13 bases. Germline V gene data show CDR1 as DFQATT and CDR2 as SNEGSKA (reference sequence). The CDR3 spans 19 residues. The V segment lost 5 bases and the J segment 3 bases; nucleotides outside the gene matches: 16. CDR3: CSAGGETSGRQSGKNIQYF. The DNA of the CDR3 is TGCAGTGCTGGTGGGGAGACTAGCGGGAGGCAGTCGGGCAAAAACATTCAGTACTTC.

This clonotype was observed a handful of times. One end of the junction does not line up with germline, which may come from a read error. The chain is built from TRBV5-1 and TRBJ2-5; D is possibly TRBD1 (5 bases). The CDR3 spans 15 residues. The germline CDR1 and CDR2 sequences are SGHRS and YFSETQ. The CDR3 sequence is CAGSLVPGMMETQYF. The CDR3 DNA reads as TGCGCCGGCAGCTTGGTCCCAGGGATGATGGAGACCCAGTACTTC. Variable domain in full (rest from reference TRBV5-1 and TRBJ2-5): KAGVTQTPRYLIKTRGQQVTLSCSPISGHRSVSWYQQTPGQGLQFLFEYFSETQRNKGNFPGRFSGRQFSNSRSEMNVSTLELGDSALYLCAGSLVPGMMETQYFGPGTRLLVL.

The chain uses TRBV6-1 and TRBJ2-5; the D call may be TRBD1 or TRBD2 (5 bases each). The germline V gene has CDR1 MNHNS and CDR2 SASEGT. Deletions cut 2 bases from V and 4 bases from J, with 14 bases between. CDR3 length equals 15 residues. The CDR3 reads CASSESPRGRETQYF. CDR3 in DNA: TGTGCCAGCAGTGAAAGCCCGAGGGGACGAGAGACCCAGTACTTC.

This clonotype was detected a few times. The rearrangement uses TRBV5-1 and TRBJ1-5, with TRBD1 as a possible D gene (5 bases). The CDR3 runs to 15 residues. Germline V gives CDR1 SGHRS, CDR2 YFSETQ. V was pared by 4 bases and J by 5 bases, with 16 bases between. CDR3 bases: TGCGCCAGCAGCATCGACAGTCGCGGGGATCAGCCCCAGCATTTT. Translation gives CASSIDSRGDQPQHF.